This T cell receptor beta chain was found in a study of cytomegalovirus exposure and HLA in healthy donors. The germline V gene encodes CDR1 SGHDN and CDR2 FVKESK. V gave up 4 bases and J gave up 6 bases, with 15 bases separating them. The CDR3 runs to 14 residues. Measured with immunoSEQ multiplex PCR; TCRdb has only the in-frame clones, and not every one. The sample records some 130,000 clones, 88% being singletons. Sequenced sample: PBMCs. The rearrangement uses TRBV14 and TRBJ1-2; possible D gene TRBD1, 6 bases. The receptor was derived from a man aged 25-45 years in good health and CMV-seronegative. CDR3 sequence reads: CASSPAWGLDGYTF. CDR3 nucleotide sequence: TGTGCCAGCAGCCCCGCTTGGGGGCTAGATGGCTACACCTTC.